This T cell receptor beta chain was profiled in a study of early T cells in non-severe SARS-CoV-2 infection. Study-level background: Sequenced material consisted of bulk RNA (from unsorted whole blood), and chains were unpaired.

The V and J ends lost 6 bases and 0 bases respectively, with 11 bases between them. Germline loops: CDR1 PRHDT, CDR2 FYEKMQ (reference sequence). This CDR3 is built from 14 residues. Tagging with unique molecular identifiers was applied to individual cDNA molecules. In TCRdb, the 5' RACE reads were re-called with MiXCR into one record per CDR3 protein. The data show about 88,000 distinct CDR3 sequences, 14% to 15% seen once. What was sequenced was whole blood. This receptor was obtained from an adult who was a healthcare worker with PCR-confirmed SARS-CoV-2 infection or an uninfected control (not recorded which). The chain has TRBV13 and TRBJ1-2; D unclear. The CDR3 sequence: CASRTYGANYGYTF. The CDR3 DNA is TGTGCCAGCAGGACGTATGGTGCTAACTATGGCTACACCTTC.